This T cell receptor beta chain was captured by sequencing in a study of blood T cell repertoires in COVID-19. Study-level information: COVID-19 samples, acute and convalescent, were from the United States, Italy and Spain. The cDNA or gDNA used as material had been derived from T cells, B-cell-depleted T cells, or PBMCs.

Original methodology: Amplified reference gene primers provided the basis for estimating nucleated cell counts. Clones were read by immunoSEQ multiplex PCR, and TCRdb kept only the in-frame ones, dropping some. V and J calls and clone size are as listed in that table; D and trimming were resolved from the DNA. The table records about 360,000 clones, about 87% of them present only once. Germline loops: CDR1 LGHNA, CDR2 YNFKEQ. Trimming removed 1 base from V and 2 bases from J, with 14 bases in between. The CDR3 sequence is 16 residues long. The sequenced sample consisted of peripheral blood. The sequence came from a human donor in a cohort sampled during active COVID-19. This chain uses TRBV4-2 with TRBJ1-2; unclear D gene. CDR3 loop: CASSQVRGFTNYGYTF. CDR3 DNA sequence: TGTGCCAGCAGCCAAGTCCGGGGATTTACAAACTATGGCTACACCTTC.